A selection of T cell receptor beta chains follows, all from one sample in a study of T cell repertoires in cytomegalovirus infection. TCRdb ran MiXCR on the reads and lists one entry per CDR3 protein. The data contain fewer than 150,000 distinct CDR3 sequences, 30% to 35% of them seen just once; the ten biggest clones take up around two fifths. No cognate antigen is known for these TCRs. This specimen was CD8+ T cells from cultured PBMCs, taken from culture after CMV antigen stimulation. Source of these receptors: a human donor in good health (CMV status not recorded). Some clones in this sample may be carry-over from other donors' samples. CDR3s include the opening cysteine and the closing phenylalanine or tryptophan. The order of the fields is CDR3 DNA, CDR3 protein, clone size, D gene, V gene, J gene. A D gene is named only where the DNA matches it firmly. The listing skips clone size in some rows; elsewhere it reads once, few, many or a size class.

TGTGCCAGCAGCTCTTCTCAGGGAAACACCATATATTTT	CASSSSQGNTIYF	NA	NA	TRBV7-9	TRBJ1-3
TGTGCCAGCAGCCTGGGACAGGGGGATCAGCCCCAGCATTTT	CASSLGQGDQPQHF	many	TRBD1	TRBV7-2	TRBJ1-5
TGTGCCAGCAGCCCAGGGACAGACTATGAAATGAACACTGAAGCTTTCTTT	CASSPGTDYEMNTEAFF	many	TRBD1	TRBV7-2	TRBJ1-1
TGTGCCAGTAGCCAAAGGGGCCGATCCATGACCCAGTACTTC	CASSQRGRSMTQYF	NA	NA	TRBV19	TRBJ2-5
TGTGCCAGCAGTTCTCCAACCACTAGCGGGGCTGGGGAGACCCAGTACTTC	CASSSPTTSGAGETQYF	NA	TRBD2	TRBV6-1	TRBJ2-5
TGTGCCAGCAGTTTCGGGTCTAACTATAATTCACCCCTCCACTTT	CASSFGSNYNSPLHF	many	NA	TRBV28	TRBJ1-6
TGTGCCAGCAGCTTCCCCGCCCGGGACAGGGGCTACAATGAGCAGTTCTTC	CASSFPARDRGYNEQFF	many	TRBD1	TRBV7-8	TRBJ2-1
TGTGCCAGCAGCTTGGGGGCGAGCTCTGGGGCCAACGTCCTGACTTTC	CASSLGASSGANVLTF	NA	NA	TRBV5-4	TRBJ2-6
TGTGCCAGCAGCTCCCCCCAGGCCATCTATGGCTACACCTTC	CASSSPQAIYGYTF	many	NA	TRBV5-4	TRBJ1-2
TGTGCCAGCAGCCTCACGGGTGAAAAACTGTTTTTT	CASSLTGEKLFF	NA	NA	TRBV7-3	TRBJ1-4